The clone carrying this TCR beta chain has just one count. This sample was included in a study of blood T cell repertoires in COVID-19. As for the study in general: From T cells, B-cell-depleted T cells, or PBMCs came the material, which was cDNA or gDNA.

Per the original methods: Reference gene primer amplification in the assay estimated nucleated cell counts. The method was immunoSEQ multiplex PCR; TCRdb's version includes in-frame clones alone and lacks a portion of them. Clone size and the V and J calls come from that table; the DNA yielded D and trimming. Here the sample spans fewer than 200,000 clones, roughly 78% being singletons. This CDR3 is built from 15 residues. With 2 bases removed from V and 0 bases from J, the gap between germline ends came to 8 bases. Germline CDR1 is SGHRS and CDR2 is YFSETQ. The rearrangement uses TRBV5-1 and TRBJ1-4; no firm D call. The TCR comes from a man in his 70s with active or convalescent COVID-19. Source material: peripheral blood. The DNA of the CDR3 is TGCGCCAGCAGCTTTAACGGAGCAACTAATGAAAAACTGTTTTTT. Its protein product is CASSFNGATNEKLFF.